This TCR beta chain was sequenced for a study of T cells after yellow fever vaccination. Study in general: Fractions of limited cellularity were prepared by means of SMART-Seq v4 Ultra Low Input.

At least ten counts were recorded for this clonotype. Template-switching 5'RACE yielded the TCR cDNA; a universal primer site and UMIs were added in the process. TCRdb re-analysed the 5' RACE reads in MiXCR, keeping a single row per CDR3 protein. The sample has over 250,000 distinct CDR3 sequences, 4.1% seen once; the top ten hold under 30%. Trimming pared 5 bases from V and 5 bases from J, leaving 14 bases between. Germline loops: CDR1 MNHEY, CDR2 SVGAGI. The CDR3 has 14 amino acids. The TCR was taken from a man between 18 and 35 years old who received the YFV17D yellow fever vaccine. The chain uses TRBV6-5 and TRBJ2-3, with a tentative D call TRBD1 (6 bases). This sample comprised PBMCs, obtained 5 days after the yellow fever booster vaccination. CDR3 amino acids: CASSAGALGDTQYF. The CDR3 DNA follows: TGTGCCAGCAGTGCAGGGGCACTGGGAGATACGCAGTATTTT.